This T cell receptor beta chain was sequenced during a study of cytomegalovirus exposure and HLA in healthy donors. General study points: In most subjects, TCR beta sequences reportedly gave accurate predictions of HLA-A and HLA-B alleles. The productive fraction for most TCR beta V segments was about 87% or about 30% in an earlier analysis. Most of the CMV-associated TCR beta chains (in a later analysis) appeared to be HLA-restricted.

Germline loops: CDR1 SGDLS, CDR2 YYNGEE. V lost 4 bases, J lost 10 bases, and 7 bases stayed unmatched. CDR3 length: 14 amino acids. As regards this clone: What it binds is not known.

In the PCR, 60 Vbeta and 13 Jbeta primers were used. Profiled with immunoSEQ multiplex PCR; TCRdb holds only in-frame clones, not every one. Among under 150,000 clones listed, roughly 80% were seen once. This TCR was sampled from a man aged 25-45 years in good health and CMV-seronegative. V usage is TRBV9 and J usage is TRBJ2-1; 11 bases are a match to TRBD1. Material for sequencing was PBMCs. This CDR3 is CASSPGQGVGEQFF. The CDR3 DNA reads TGTGCCAGCAGCCCGGGACAGGGGGTAGGGGAGCAGTTCTTC. Combining the CDR3 with reference TRBV9 and TRBJ2-1 gives the whole variable domain DSGVTQTPKHLITATGQRVTLRCSPRSGDLSVYWYQQSLDQGLQFLIQYYNGEERAKGNILERFSAQQFPDLHSELNLSSLELGDSALYFCASSPGQGVGEQFFGPGTRLTVL.